Shown below are 3 T cell receptor beta chains from a single sample sequenced in a study of blood T cell repertoires in COVID-19. TCRdb keeps only in-frame clones here, not all; method: immunoSEQ multiplex PCR. The sample contains tens of thousands of clones, 85% to 90% of which appear only once. Material: peripheral blood. The receptors were sampled from a human donor in a cohort sampled during active COVID-19.

The chain couples TRBV3-1 (or the pseudogene TRBV3-2) to TRBJ1-5, with 9 bases identical to TRBD1. Per germline, CDR1 LGHDT and CDR2 YNNKEL (reference sequence). This CDR3 region has 15 residues. With 4 bases clipped from V and 4 bases from J, the junction kept 5 bases outside the gene matches. CDR3 protein: CASSRGQGGNQPQHF. The CDR3 nucleotides read TGTGCCAGCAGCCGGGGACAGGGTGGTAATCAGCCCCAGCATTTT.

The chain combines TRBV7-9 with TRBJ1-1; D is ambiguous. The CDR3 extends over 15 amino acids. Trimming took 3 bases from V and 1 from J, leaving 12 bases between them. Germline V CDR1 and CDR2: SEHNR, FQNEAQ (reference sequence). The DNA for the CDR3 is TGTGCCAGCAGCTTCCTTTTGGCTGGGAACACTGAAGCTTTCTTT. Protein product: CASSFLLAGNTEAFF.

The chain is built from TRBV29-1 and TRBJ2-1; perhaps TRBD2 as D (5 bases). The V gene lost 6 bases and the J gene lost 0 bases, with 12 bases spanning the gap. This CDR3 has 14 amino acids. The germline V gene has CDR1 SQVTM and CDR2 ANQGSEA. This CDR3 is CSVRGSNSYNEQFF. CDR3 bases: TGCAGCGTCCGGGGATCTAACTCCTACAATGAGCAGTTCTTC.